The source of this TCR beta chain is a study of T cells in localized non-small cell lung cancer. This clone turned up a few times. V was pared by 5 bases and J by 6 bases, with 7 bases of the junction left unmatched. The length of the CDR3 is 15 residues. Germline assignment: CDR1 LNHDA and CDR2 SQIVND (reference sequence). Here immunoSEQ multiplex PCR was the method, and the copy in TCRdb shows in-frame clones only, minus some. The table has about 2,200 clones, about 20% seen once. The receptor was derived from a man between 40 and 70 years old with stage II lung adenocarcinoma. The J gene is TRBJ2-1, the V gene TRBV19, with TRBD2 identical over 10 bases. Sequencing used lung tumor tissue, obtained before any cancer treatment. The CDR3 region has the DNA TGTGCCAGTAGTCCCGGGACTAGCGTCAGCAATGAGCAGTTCTTC. This sequence encodes CASSPGTSVSNEQFF.